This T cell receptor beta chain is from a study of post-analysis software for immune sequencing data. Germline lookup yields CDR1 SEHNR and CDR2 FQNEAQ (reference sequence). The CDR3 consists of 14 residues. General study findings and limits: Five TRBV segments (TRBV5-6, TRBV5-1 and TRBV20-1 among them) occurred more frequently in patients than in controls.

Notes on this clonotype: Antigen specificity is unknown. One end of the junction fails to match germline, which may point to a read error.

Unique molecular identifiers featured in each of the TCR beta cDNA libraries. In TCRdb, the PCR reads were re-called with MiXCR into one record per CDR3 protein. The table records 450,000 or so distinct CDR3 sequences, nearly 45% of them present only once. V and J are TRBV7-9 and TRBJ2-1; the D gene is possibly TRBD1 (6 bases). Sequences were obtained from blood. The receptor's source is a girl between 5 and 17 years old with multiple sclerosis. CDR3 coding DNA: TGTGCCGGCAGCCAAGGGACAAACTACAATGAGCAGTTCTTC. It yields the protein CAGSQGTNYNEQFF. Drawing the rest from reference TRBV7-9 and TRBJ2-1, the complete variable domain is DTGVSQNPRHKITKRGQNVTFRCDPISEHNRLYWYRQTLGQGPEFLTYFQNEAQLEKSRLLSDRFSAERPKGSFSTLEIQRTEQGDSAMYLCAGSQGTNYNEQFFGPGTRLTVL.